This T cell receptor (beta chain) was documented in a study of control samples from healthy donors and cancer patients. Measured with immunoSEQ multiplex PCR; TCRdb has only the in-frame clones, and not every one. The sample contains 25,000 to 30,000 clones, around nine tenths of which appear only once. The TCR sequence derives from a woman aged 40 to 50 with lung cancer. Sequencing used PBMCs.

The CDR3, as DNA: TGCGCCAGCAGCCAAGATAGGGGTTCGGGCTACACCTTC. The encoded protein is CASSQDRGSGYTF. The V call is TRBV4-3, the J call TRBJ1-2, with D tentatively TRBD1 (5 bases). V lost 0 bases and J lost 8, with 10 bases in between. The CDR3 covers 13 residues. Germline V lookup: CDR1 LGHNA, CDR2 YSLEER.